Below, 11 T cell receptor beta chains from the same sample are listed, as sequenced in a study of CD8 T cells in ankylosing spondylitis. TCRdb reprocessed the 5' RACE reads via MiXCR and lists one record per CDR3 protein. The data show 200,000 to 250,000 distinct CDR3 sequences, roughly a tenth seen once. Sequencing was performed on blood, either unsorted or a sorted T cell fraction (not recorded which). All receptors derive from a male donor with ankylosing spondylitis or in good health (not recorded which).

As regards this clonotype: It may be a read error: a sequence one base away is much more abundant. The rearrangement uses TRBV5-1 and TRBJ2-3; weak D call: TRBD1 (6 bases). The CDR3 sequence is 16 residues long. CDR1 and CDR2 from the germline V gene are SGHRS and YFSETQ. CDR3 protein: CASIRDTGFSTVTQYF. The CDR3 coding sequence is TGCGCCAGCATCCGGGACACCGGCTTCAGCACAGTTACGCAGTATTTT.

Concerning this clonotype itself: A much larger clone differs from this one at a single base, so this may be a read error. The chain is built from TRBV7-9 and TRBJ2-3, with D hard to call. The CDR3 has 13 residues. Germline loops: CDR1 SEHNR, CDR2 FQNEAQ (reference sequence). CDR3 nucleotides: TGTGCCAGCTGCTTTTGGACCGAAGATACGCAGTATTTT. This encodes CASCFWTEDTQYF. Filled out from reference TRBV7-9 and TRBJ2-3, the complete variable domain reads DTGVSQNPRHKITKRGQNVTFRCDPISEHNRLYWYRQTLGQGPEFLTYFQNEAQLEKSRLLSDRFSAERPKGSFSTLEIQRTEQGDSAMYLCASCFWTEDTQYFGPGTRLTVL.

This clonotype was seen at least ten times. For the CDR3, the DNA is TGCAGTGCTAGCGGGGAGAACACTGAAGCTTTCTTT. Amino acids: CSASGENTEAFF. V is TRBV20-1 and J is TRBJ1-1; D remains ambiguous. The germline V and J ends were trimmed by 3 bases and 1 base, with 6 bases remaining between them. The germline V gene has CDR1 DFQATT and CDR2 SNEGSKA (reference sequence). The CDR3 consists of 12 residues.

The chain recombines TRBV7-2 with TRBJ2-7; a weak D match, TRBD2 (7 bases). CDR3 length: 14 amino acids. Trimming took 5 bases from V and 6 from J, leaving 17 bases between them. CDR1 and CDR2 (germline): SGHTA, FQGNSA. The CDR3 here is CASSEGGAVVEQYF. The CDR3 region has the DNA TGTGCCAGCAGCGAAGGGGGGGCGGTTGTCGAGCAGTACTTC.

In this sample, this clonotype turned up many times. The J gene is TRBJ2-7, the V gene TRBV18; D is tentatively TRBD1 or TRBD2 (6 bases each). Trimming shortened V by 0 bases and J by 2 bases, and 8 bases separated the two germline ends. Germline assignment: CDR1 KGHSH and CDR2 LQKENI. CDR3 length: 14 amino acids. The CDR3 region has the DNA TGTGCCAGCTCACCACCGGAGGGGGCCTACGAGCAGTACTTC. It encodes CASSPPEGAYEQYF.

This clonotype was seen many times. The chain combines TRBV29-1 with TRBJ1-1; TRBD1 might be the D (6 bases). Germline assignment: CDR1 SQVTM and CDR2 ANQGSEA. This CDR3 region has 13 residues. The germline V and J ends were trimmed by 4 bases and 6 bases, with 15 bases remaining between them. CDR3 coding DNA: TGCAGCGTTGGGATTGGGGGCGCGCCTGAAGCTTTCTTT. It specifies CSVGIGGAPEAFF.

The DNA of the CDR3 is TGTGCCAGCAGTTTATCGATAGGAAGCCGGGACAGGGGGTCTGGCTACACCTTC. Translating gives CASSLSIGSRDRGSGYTF. The genes are TRBV27 and TRBJ1-2; 11 bases align to TRBD1. V gave up 0 bases and J gave up 7 bases; unmatched junction bases: 13. Germline CDR1 is MNHEY and CDR2 is SMNVEV (reference sequence). The CDR3 has 18 amino acids.

The chain employs TRBV7-3 and TRBJ2-2; D gene ambiguous. V was shortened by 4 bases and J by 0 bases, with 12 bases between the two germline ends. In germline, CDR1 is SGHTA, CDR2 FQGTGA. The CDR3 consists of 16 residues. In DNA, the CDR3 is TGTGCCAGCAGCTCCCCCGTGGGCGCGAACACCGGGGAGCTGTTTTTT. Protein: CASSSPVGANTGELFF.

The table lists this clonotype with many counts. The chain combines TRBV6-5 with TRBJ1-2; 9 bases fit TRBD1. The germline CDR1 and CDR2 sequences are MNHEY and SVGAGI. The V segment lost 6 bases and the J segment 6 bases; nucleotides outside the gene matches: 8. There are 14 residues in the CDR3. CDR3 protein: CASRRTGETNGYTF. The CDR3 DNA is TGTGCCAGCAGGCGGACAGGGGAAACCAATGGCTACACCTTC.

The CDR3 spells CSATGGAGRDYTIYF. CDR3 bases: TGCAGTGCAACGGGAGGGGCTGGCAGGGACTACACCATATATTTT. The chain links TRBV20-1 to TRBJ1-3; D may be TRBD1 (5 bases). Trimming removed 6 bases at V and 8 bases at J, with 23 bases between. In germline, CDR1 is DFQATT, CDR2 SNEGSKA (reference sequence). The CDR3 has 15 residues.

This clonotype was counted between two and nine times. The chain recombines TRBV5-1 with TRBJ2-7, with unresolved D. Germline CDR1 and CDR2: SGHRS and YFSETQ. This CDR3 has 14 residues. Trimming took off 3 bases at V and 7 bases at J, with 17 bases between the two ends. CDR3: CASSSDLRAQEQYF. In DNA, the CDR3 is TGCGCCAGCAGCTCCGACCTCCGGGCTCAGGAGCAGTACTTC.